This is a list of T cell receptor beta chains from one sample in a study of blood T cell repertoires in COVID-19. Assay used: immunoSEQ multiplex PCR; TCRdb lists only in-frame clones, some missing. The table has some 120,000 clones, roughly 76% seen once. The specimen was peripheral blood. The source of these receptors is a human donor in a cohort sampled during active COVID-19. CDR3s include the opening cysteine and the closing phenylalanine or tryptophan. D genes are given only for firm matches. Clone size is not always given. Where it is, it says once, few, many or a class for expanded clones.

clone size,V gene,D gene,J gene,CDR3 protein,CDR3 DNA
NA,TRBV27,TRBD1,TRBJ1-2,CASRFRQGGRNGYTF,TGTGCCAGCAGATTTCGACAGGGGGGTAGAAATGGCTACACCTTC
NA,TRBV2,TRBD1,TRBJ2-7,CASRRQGGYEQYF,TGTGCCAGCAGAAGACAGGGTGGGTACGAGCAGTACTTC
once,TRBV19,NA,TRBJ1-5,CASSIEGKRQPQHF,TGTGCCAGTAGTATAGAGGGGAAGCGGCAGCCCCAGCATTTT
NA,TRBV3-1/TRBV3-2,TRBD1,TRBJ1-3,CASSRGQGTSGNTIYF,TGTGCCAGCAGTCGAGGACAGGGAACCTCTGGAAACACCATATATTTT
few,TRBV7-6,NA,TRBJ1-5,CASSLGQGYSQPQHF,TGTGCCAGCAGCTTGGGGCAGGGTTACAGTCAGCCCCAGCATTTT
once,TRBV3-1/TRBV3-2,TRBD1,TRBJ2-2,CASSQWTGYTGELFF,TGTGCCAGCAGCCAATGGACAGGGTACACCGGGGAGCTGTTTTTT
NA,TRBV6-6,NA,TRBJ2-1,CASSPGGQGGYEQFF,TGTGCCAGCAGCCCCGGAGGGCAGGGAGGATATGAGCAGTTCTTC
NA,TRBV10-3,TRBD1,TRBJ1-1,CAIRDRDRGLNTEAFF,TGTGCCATCAGGGACCGGGACAGGGGGCTGAACACTGAAGCTTTCTTT
few,TRBV4-1,TRBD1,TRBJ1-1,CASSPRPVDRGSPSNTEAFF,TGCGCCAGCAGTCCACGTCCTGTGGACAGGGGATCACCATCGAACACTGAAGCTTTCTTT
NA,TRBV6-5,TRBD2,TRBJ2-5,CASSYSLLAGETQYF,TGTGCCAGCAGTTACTCGTTACTAGCGGGAGAGACCCAGTACTTC
NA,TRBV1,NA,TRBJ2-7,CTSSQDRGIYEQYF,TGCACCAGCAGCCAAGATCGGGGGATCTACGAGCAGTACTTC
NA,TRBV9,NA,TRBJ1-4,CASSANSRPTNEKLFF,TGTGCCAGCAGCGCGAACAGTCGGCCAACTAATGAAAAACTGTTTTTT
NA,TRBV9,TRBD2,TRBJ2-7,CASSPGTSFSEQYF,TGTGCCAGCAGCCCGGGGACTAGCTTCTCCGAGCAGTACTTC
NA,TRBV18,TRBD1,TRBJ1-2,CASSPYVGQDGYTF,TGTGCCAGCTCACCCTACGTAGGACAGGACGGCTACACCTTC
NA,TRBV14,NA,TRBJ1-6,CASSQVAGLSSYNSPLHF,TGTGCCAGCAGCCAAGTCGCGGGCCTCAGCTCCTATAATTCACCCCTCCACTTT
NA,TRBV6-2/TRBV6-3,TRBD1,TRBJ1-5,CASSQRTGGLRNQPQHF,TGTGCCAGCAGCCAACGAACAGGGGGTCTTCGCAATCAGCCCCAGCATTTT
NA,TRBV9,NA,TRBJ1-2,CASSVGRAGDGYTF,TGTGCCAGCAGCGTAGGACGAGCGGGAGATGGCTACACCTTC
NA,TRBV19,TRBD1,TRBJ2-2,CASTTGTGVSGELFF,TGTGCCAGTACCACCGGGACAGGGGTTTCCGGGGAGCTGTTTTTT
NA,TRBV4-2,TRBD2,TRBJ2-3,CASSQDVLAGVADTQYF,TGTGCCAGCAGCCAAGACGTCCTAGCGGGAGTCGCAGATACGCAGTATTTT
NA,TRBV5-4,NA,TRBJ2-5,CASSPSVGQEGETQYF,TGTGCCAGCAGCCCGTCCGTCGGACAGGAGGGGGAGACCCAGTACTTC
NA,TRBV19,NA,TRBJ1-1,CASSIGPLRGPRSVNTEAFF,TGTGCCAGTAGTATAGGGCCTCTGAGAGGGCCGCGTAGCGTGAACACTGAAGCTTTCTTT
NA,TRBV30,TRBD1,TRBJ1-1,CAGAGGAGTEAFF,TGTGCGGGAGCAGGGGGCGCGGGCACTGAAGCTTTCTTT
NA,TRBV30,NA,TRBJ1-5,CAWGQFNQPQHF,TGTGCCTGGGGACAGTTCAATCAGCCCCAGCATTTT
NA,TRBV19,NA,TRBJ2-6,CASSQGPGANVLTF,TGTGCCAGTTCTCAGGGGCCTGGGGCCAACGTCCTGACTTTC
NA,TRBV29-1,NA,TRBJ2-7,CSARDTAYEQYF,TGCAGTGCCCGGGACACTGCCTACGAGCAGTACTTC
NA,TRBV30,NA,TRBJ2-7,CAWSPGYEQYF,TGTGCCTGGTCCCCAGGCTACGAGCAGTACTTC
NA,TRBV7-2,TRBD2,TRBJ2-2,CASSLARGRGGLSGELFF,TGTGCCAGCAGCTTAGCGCGGGGCCGGGGGGGCCTATCCGGGGAGCTGTTTTTT
NA,TRBV3-1/TRBV3-2,NA,TRBJ1-1,CASSPKTGSEAFF,TGTGCCAGCAGCCCAAAGACCGGGAGCGAAGCTTTCTTT
NA,TRBV7-2,TRBD2,TRBJ2-7,CASSLVSSGATYEQYF,TGTGCCAGCAGCTTAGTATCTAGCGGGGCTACCTACGAGCAGTACTTC
NA,TRBV19,TRBD1,TRBJ1-5,CASSDRTGGNQPQHF,TGTGCCAGTAGTGATCGGACAGGGGGAAATCAGCCCCAGCATTTT
NA,TRBV5-4,NA,TRBJ1-6,CASSSPQNNSPLHF,TGTGCCAGCAGCTCTCCCCAGAATAATTCACCCCTCCACTTT
NA,TRBV5-4,NA,TRBJ1-1,CASSFFRGGVGTEAFF,TGTGCCAGCAGCTTCTTTAGGGGCGGGGTGGGCACTGAAGCTTTCTTT
NA,TRBV11-3,NA,TRBJ1-1,CASSLGSRVAEAFF,TGTGCCAGCAGCTTAGGTTCCAGGGTCGCTGAAGCTTTCTTT
once,TRBV29-1,NA,TRBJ2-2,CSVAGDTGELFF,TGCAGCGTTGCCGGGGACACCGGGGAGCTGTTTTTT
NA,TRBV7-9,TRBD1,TRBJ1-6,CASSPGQGHSSPLHF,TGTGCCAGCAGTCCCGGACAGGGACATAGTTCACCCCTCCACTTT
NA,TRBV7-8,TRBD1,TRBJ1-1,CASSSDRGATTEAFF,TGTGCCAGCAGCTCAGACAGGGGCGCGACCACTGAAGCTTTCTTT
NA,TRBV11-2,TRBD1,TRBJ1-2,CASSSTLTGFDGYTF,TGTGCCAGCAGCTCAACCCTGACAGGGTTTGATGGCTACACCTTC
NA,TRBV7-6,NA,TRBJ1-6,CASSLTGSYNSPLHF,TGTGCCAGCAGCTTAACGGGTTCCTATAATTCACCCCTCCACTTT
NA,TRBV19,TRBD1,TRBJ1-1,CASSGQLVLNTEAFF,TGTGCCAGTTCGGGACAGCTCGTCCTAAACACTGAAGCTTTCTTT
NA,TRBV12-3/TRBV12-4,TRBD2,TRBJ2-7,CASSLASGLEQYF,TGTGCCAGCAGTTTAGCTAGCGGGCTCGAGCAGTACTTC
NA,TRBV7-2,TRBD2,TRBJ2-3,CASSLSRGGQGTQYF,TGTGCCAGCAGCTTGTCCCGGGGGGGCCAAGGCACGCAGTATTTT
few,TRBV29-1,NA,TRBJ2-7,CSVGQSSSYEQYF,TGCAGCGTTGGACAGTCTAGCTCCTACGAGCAGTACTTC
NA,TRBV19,TRBD1,TRBJ1-1,CASSGLGQGSPYTEAFF,TGTGCCAGTAGTGGACTCGGACAGGGGAGCCCCTACACTGAAGCTTTCTTT
NA,TRBV7-2,TRBD1,TRBJ1-2,CASSLGQGVGYGYTF,TGTGCCAGCAGCTTAGGACAGGGAGTCGGCTATGGCTACACCTTC
NA,TRBV4-3,TRBD1,TRBJ1-2,CASSQDQGRGHSFF,TGCGCCAGCAGCCAAGATCAGGGCAGGGGGCATTCCTTCTTC
once,TRBV7-2,NA,TRBJ2-7,CASAPGQLYYEQYF,TGTGCCAGCGCGCCGGGACAATTATACTACGAGCAGTACTTC
NA,TRBV27,NA,TRBJ1-2,CASSPPGFLSGYTF,TGTGCCAGCAGTCCTCCAGGGTTTCTTTCTGGCTACACCTTC
NA,TRBV18,NA,TRBJ1-4,CASSPPAGAREKLFF,TGTGCCAGCTCACCACCGGCAGGGGCTAGGGAAAAACTGTTTTTT
NA,TRBV11-2,TRBD1,TRBJ1-1,CASRWTGGKTEAFF,TGTGCCAGCAGGTGGACAGGGGGCAAAACTGAAGCTTTCTTT
few,TRBV7-9,NA,TRBJ1-4,CASSLAQGRGVEKLFF,TGTGCCAGCAGCTTAGCGCAGGGCAGGGGCGTTGAAAAACTGTTTTTT
NA,TRBV6-1,NA,TRBJ1-1,CASSEDSFLNTEAFF,TGTGCCAGCAGTGAAGACAGCTTCTTGAACACTGAAGCTTTCTTT
NA,TRBV6-6,TRBD1,TRBJ2-7,CASSPTGGMVYEQYF,TGTGCCAGCAGTCCCACAGGGGGTATGGTCTACGAGCAGTACTTC
NA,TRBV28,NA,TRBJ2-7,CASSFGGQPYEQYF,TGTGCCAGCAGTTTCGGAGGTCAGCCCTACGAGCAGTACTTC
NA,TRBV14,NA,TRBJ1-1,CASSQDLRAGEAFF,TGTGCCAGCAGCCAAGATTTAAGGGCAGGGGAAGCTTTCTTT
few,TRBV5-4,TRBD1,TRBJ2-3,CASSRGTGRITDTQYF,TGTGCCAGCAGCCGGGGGACAGGCCGGATCACAGATACGCAGTATTTT